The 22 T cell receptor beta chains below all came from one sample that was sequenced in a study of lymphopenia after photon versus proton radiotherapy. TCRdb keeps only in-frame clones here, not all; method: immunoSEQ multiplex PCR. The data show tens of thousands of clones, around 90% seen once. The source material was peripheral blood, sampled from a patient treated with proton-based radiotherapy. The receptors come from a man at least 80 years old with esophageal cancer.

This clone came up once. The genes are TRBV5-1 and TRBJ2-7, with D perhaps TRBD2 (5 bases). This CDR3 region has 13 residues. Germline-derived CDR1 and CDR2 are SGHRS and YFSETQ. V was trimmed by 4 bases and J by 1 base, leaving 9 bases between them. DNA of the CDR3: TGCGCCAGCAGCATCGAGGGTTCCTACGAGCAGTACTTC. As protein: CASSIEGSYEQYF.

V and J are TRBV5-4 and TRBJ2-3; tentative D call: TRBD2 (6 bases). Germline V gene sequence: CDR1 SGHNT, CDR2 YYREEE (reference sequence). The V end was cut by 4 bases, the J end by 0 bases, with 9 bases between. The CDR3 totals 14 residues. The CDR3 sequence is CASSHSGSTDTQYF. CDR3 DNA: TGTGCCAGCAGCCACAGCGGGAGCACAGATACGCAGTATTTT.

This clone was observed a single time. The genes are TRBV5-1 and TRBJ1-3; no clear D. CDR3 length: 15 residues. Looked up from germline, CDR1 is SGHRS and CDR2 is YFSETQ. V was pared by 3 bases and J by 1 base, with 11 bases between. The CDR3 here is CASSSGSFSGNTIYF. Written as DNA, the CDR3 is TGCGCCAGCAGCTCGGGATCGTTTTCTGGAAACACCATATATTTT.

The CDR3 spells CASSQSHPGGARQPQHF. Here the CDR3 DNA reads TGCGCCAGCAGTCAATCACATCCAGGGGGCGCACGTCAGCCCCAGCATTTT. The chain employs TRBV23-1 and TRBJ1-5; 8 nucleotides agree with TRBD1. TRBV23-1 is given ORF status, its function remaining uncertain. The junction had 10 bases not matched to a gene; V was cut back by 0 bases and J by 6 bases. The CDR3 totals 17 residues.

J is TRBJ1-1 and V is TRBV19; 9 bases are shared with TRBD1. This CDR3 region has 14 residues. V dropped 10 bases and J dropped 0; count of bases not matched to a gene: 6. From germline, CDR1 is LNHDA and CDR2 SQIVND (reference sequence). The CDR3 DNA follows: TGTGCCACCGAGGGACAGGGTATGAACACTGAAGCTTTCTTT. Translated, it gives CATEGQGMNTEAFF.

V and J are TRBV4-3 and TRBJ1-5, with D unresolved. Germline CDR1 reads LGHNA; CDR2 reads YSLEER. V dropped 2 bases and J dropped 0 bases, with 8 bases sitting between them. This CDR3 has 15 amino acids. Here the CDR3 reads CASSQLLDSNQPQHF. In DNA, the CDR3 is TGCGCCAGCAGCCAACTCCTAGATAGCAATCAGCCCCAGCATTTT.

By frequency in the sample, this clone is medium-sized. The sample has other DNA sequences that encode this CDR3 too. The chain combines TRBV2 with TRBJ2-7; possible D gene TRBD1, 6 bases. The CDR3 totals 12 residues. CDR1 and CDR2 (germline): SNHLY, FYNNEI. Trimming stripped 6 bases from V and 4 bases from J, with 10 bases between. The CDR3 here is CASRGAAYEQYF. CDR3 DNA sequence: TGTGCCAGCAGGGGGGCAGCGTACGAGCAGTACTTC.

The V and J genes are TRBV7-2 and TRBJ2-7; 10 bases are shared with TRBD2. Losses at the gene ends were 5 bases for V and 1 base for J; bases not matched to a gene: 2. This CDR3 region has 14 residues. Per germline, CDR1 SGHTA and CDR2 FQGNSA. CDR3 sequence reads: CASSPSGGSYEQYF. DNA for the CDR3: TGTGCCAGCAGCCCTAGCGGGGGTTCCTACGAGCAGTACTTC. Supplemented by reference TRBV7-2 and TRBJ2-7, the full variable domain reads GAGVSQSPSNKVTEKGKDVELRCDPISGHTALYWYRQSLGQGLEFLIYFQGNSAPDKSGLPSDRFSAERTGGSVSTLTIQRTQQEDSAVYLCASSPSGGSYEQYFGPGTRLTVT.

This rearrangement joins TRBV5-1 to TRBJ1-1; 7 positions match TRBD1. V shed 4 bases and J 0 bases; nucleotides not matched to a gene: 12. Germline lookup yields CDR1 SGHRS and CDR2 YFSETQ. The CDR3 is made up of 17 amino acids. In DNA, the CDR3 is TGCGCCAGCAGCAAGGGGACAGCCACCTCATTGAACACTGAAGCTTTCTTT. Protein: CASSKGTATSLNTEAFF.

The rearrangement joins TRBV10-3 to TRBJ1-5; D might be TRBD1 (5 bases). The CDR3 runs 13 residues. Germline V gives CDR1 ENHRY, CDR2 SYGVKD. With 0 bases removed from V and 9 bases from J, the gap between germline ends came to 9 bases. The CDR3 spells CAISESPGRPQHF. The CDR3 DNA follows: TGTGCCATCAGTGAGTCTCCAGGGAGGCCCCAGCATTTT.

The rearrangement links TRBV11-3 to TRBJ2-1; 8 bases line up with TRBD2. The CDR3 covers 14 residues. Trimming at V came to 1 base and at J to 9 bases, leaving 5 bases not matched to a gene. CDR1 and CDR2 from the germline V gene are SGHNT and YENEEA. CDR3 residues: CASSLVSGGVEQFF. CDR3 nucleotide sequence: TGTGCCAGCAGCTTAGTGTCGGGAGGGGTTGAGCAGTTCTTC.

CDR3 in DNA: TGCAGCGTTGAACTGACTAGCCGACCCGGGGAGACCCAGTACTTC. Translation: CSVELTSRPGETQYF. This rearrangement joins TRBV29-1 to TRBJ2-5, with 7 nucleotides matching TRBD2. The germline V gene has CDR1 SQVTM and CDR2 ANQGSEA. The CDR3 sequence is 15 residues long. With 2 bases clipped from V and 5 bases from J, the junction kept 11 bases outside the gene matches.

In DNA, the CDR3 is TGTGCCAGCAGCTTAGATCTTGTCGGGAACACTGAAGCTTTCTTT. It translates to CASSLDLVGNTEAFF. The rearrangement joins TRBV11-2 to TRBJ1-1; D call uncertain. Germline-derived CDR1 and CDR2 are SGHAT and FQNNGV. Trimming removed 0 bases at V and 1 base at J, with 9 bases between. This CDR3 contains 15 residues. The complete variable domain, with remaining parts taken from reference TRBV11-2 and TRBJ1-1, reads EAGVAQSPRYKIIEKRQSVAFWCNPISGHATLYWYQQILGQGPKLLIQFQNNGVVDDSQLPKDRFSAERLKGVDSTLKIQPAKLEDSAVYLCASSLDLVGNTEAFFGQGTRLTVV.

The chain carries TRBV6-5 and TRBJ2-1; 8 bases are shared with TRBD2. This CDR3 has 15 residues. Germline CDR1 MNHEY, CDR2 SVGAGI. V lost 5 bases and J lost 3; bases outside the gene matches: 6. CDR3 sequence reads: CASSLSGVYYNEQFF. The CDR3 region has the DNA TGTGCCAGCAGTCTTAGCGGGGTGTACTACAATGAGCAGTTCTTC.

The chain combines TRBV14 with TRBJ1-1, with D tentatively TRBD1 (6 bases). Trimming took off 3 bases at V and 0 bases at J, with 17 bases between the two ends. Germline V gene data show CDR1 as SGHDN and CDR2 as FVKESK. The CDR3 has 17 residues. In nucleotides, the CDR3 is TGTGCCAGCAGCCACCCGACAGGACAAGCCTTGAACACTGAAGCTTTCTTT. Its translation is CASSHPTGQALNTEAFF. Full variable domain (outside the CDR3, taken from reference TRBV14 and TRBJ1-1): EAGVTQFPSHSVIEKGQTVTLRCDPISGHDNLYWYRRVMGKEIKFLLHFVKESKQDESGMPNNRFLAERTGGTYSTLKVQPAELEDSGVYFCASSHPTGQALNTEAFFGQGTRLTVV.

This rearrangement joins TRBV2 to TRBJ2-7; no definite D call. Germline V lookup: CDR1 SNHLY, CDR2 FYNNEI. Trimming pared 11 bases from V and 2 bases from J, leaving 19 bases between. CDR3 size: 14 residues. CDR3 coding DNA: TGTGCCGGCCTGGGATCCAAATCCCCCTACGAGCAGTACTTC. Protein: CAGLGSKSPYEQYF.

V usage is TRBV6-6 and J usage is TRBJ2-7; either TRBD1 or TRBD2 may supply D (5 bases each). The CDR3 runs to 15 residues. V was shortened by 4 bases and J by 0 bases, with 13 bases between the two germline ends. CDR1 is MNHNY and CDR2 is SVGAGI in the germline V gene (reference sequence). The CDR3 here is CASSLQGRSSYEQYF. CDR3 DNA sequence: TGTGCCAGCAGTTTGCAGGGACGGAGCTCCTACGAGCAGTACTTC.

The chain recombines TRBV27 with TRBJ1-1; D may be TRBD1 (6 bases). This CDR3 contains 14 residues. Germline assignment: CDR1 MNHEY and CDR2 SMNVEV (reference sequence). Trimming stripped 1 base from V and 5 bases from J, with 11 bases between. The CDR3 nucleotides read TGTGCCAGCAGTTTATGGGGGGCACAGACTGAAGCTTTCTTT. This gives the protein CASSLWGAQTEAFF.

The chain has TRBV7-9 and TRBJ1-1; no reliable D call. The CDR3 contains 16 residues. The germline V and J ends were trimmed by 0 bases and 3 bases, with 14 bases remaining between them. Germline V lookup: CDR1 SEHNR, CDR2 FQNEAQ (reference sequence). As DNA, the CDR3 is TGTGCCAGCAGCTTAGCGCGGGCGACGACGTACACTGAAGCTTTCTTT. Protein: CASSLARATTYTEAFF.

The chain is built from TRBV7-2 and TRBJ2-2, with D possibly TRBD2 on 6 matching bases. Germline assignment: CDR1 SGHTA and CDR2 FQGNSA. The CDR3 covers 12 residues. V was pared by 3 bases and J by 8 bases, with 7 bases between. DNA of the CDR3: TGTGCCAGCAGCTTCAGCGGGGGGGAGCTGTTTTTT. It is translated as CASSFSGGELFF.

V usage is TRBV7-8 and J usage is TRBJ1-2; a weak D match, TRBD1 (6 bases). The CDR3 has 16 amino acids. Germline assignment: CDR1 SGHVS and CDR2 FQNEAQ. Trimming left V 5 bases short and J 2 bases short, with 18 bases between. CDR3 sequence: CASSPFGQRQNYGYTF. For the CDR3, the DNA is TGTGCCAGCAGCCCCTTCGGACAGCGGCAAAACTATGGCTACACCTTC.

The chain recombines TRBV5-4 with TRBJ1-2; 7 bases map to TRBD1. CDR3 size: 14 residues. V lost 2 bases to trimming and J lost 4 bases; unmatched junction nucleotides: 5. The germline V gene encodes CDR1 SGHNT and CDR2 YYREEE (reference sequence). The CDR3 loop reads CASSFTRGTYGYTF. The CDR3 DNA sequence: TGTGCCAGCAGCTTTACCAGGGGGACCTATGGCTACACCTTC.